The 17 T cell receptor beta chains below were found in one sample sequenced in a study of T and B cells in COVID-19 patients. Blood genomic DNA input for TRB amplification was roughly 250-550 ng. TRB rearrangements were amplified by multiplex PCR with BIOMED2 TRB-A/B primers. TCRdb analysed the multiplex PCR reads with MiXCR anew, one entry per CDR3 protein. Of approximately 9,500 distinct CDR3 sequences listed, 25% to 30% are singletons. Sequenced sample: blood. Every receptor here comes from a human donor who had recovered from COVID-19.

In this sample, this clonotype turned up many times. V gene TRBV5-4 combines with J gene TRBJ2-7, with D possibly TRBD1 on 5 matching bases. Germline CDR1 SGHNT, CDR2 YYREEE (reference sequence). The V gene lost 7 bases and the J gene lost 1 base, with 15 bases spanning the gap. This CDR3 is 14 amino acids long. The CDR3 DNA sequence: TGTGCCAGCGGCATCCAGGGATCTTCCTACGAGCAGTACTTC. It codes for CASGIQGSSYEQYF.

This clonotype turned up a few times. The CDR3 nucleotides are TGTGCCAGCTCACCGGAGTTCTACGAGCAGTACTTC. It specifies CASSPEFYEQYF. The chain employs TRBV18 and TRBJ2-7; D gene uncertain. V lost 3 bases and J lost 3, with 6 bases in between. The CDR3 covers 12 residues. CDR1 is KGHSH and CDR2 is LQKENI in the germline V gene.

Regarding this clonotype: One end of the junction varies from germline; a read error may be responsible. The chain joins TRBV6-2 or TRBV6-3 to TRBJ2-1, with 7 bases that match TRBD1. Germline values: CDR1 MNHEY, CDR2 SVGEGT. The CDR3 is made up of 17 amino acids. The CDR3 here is CASIYPRGRVTYNEQFF. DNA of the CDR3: TGTGCCAGCATTTACCCGAGGGGGCGGGTGACCTACAATGAGCAGTTCTTC.

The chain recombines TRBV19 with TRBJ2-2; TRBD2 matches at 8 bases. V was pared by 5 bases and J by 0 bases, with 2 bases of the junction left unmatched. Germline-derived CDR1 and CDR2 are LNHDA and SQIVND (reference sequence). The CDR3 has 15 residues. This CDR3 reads CASSGGLANTGELFF. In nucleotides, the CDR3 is TGTGCCAGTAGTGGGGGACTAGCGAACACCGGGGAGCTGTTTTTT.

CDR3 DNA: TGTGCCAGCAGCCCAGACAGGGGCAGGCAAGAGACCCAGTACTTC. This codes for CASSPDRGRQETQYF. The chain uses TRBV7-3 and TRBJ2-5; 8 bases agree with TRBD1. This CDR3 has 15 amino acids. V trimming: 5 bases; J trimming: 2 bases; junction bases outside the gene matches: 7. Germline lookup yields CDR1 SGHTA and CDR2 FQGTGA.

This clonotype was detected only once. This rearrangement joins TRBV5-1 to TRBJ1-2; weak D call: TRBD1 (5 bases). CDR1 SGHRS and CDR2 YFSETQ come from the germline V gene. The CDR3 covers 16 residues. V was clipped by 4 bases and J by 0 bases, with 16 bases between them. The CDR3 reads CASSPGERPTNYGYTF. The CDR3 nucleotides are TGCGCCAGCAGCCCGGGGGAGAGGCCAACTAACTATGGCTACACCTTC.

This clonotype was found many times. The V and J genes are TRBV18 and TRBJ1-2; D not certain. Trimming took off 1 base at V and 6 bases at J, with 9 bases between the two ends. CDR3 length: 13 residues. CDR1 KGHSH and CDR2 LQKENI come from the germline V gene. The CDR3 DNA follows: TGTGCCAGCTCACCACAGGGAGCAGATGGCTACACCTTC. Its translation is CASSPQGADGYTF.

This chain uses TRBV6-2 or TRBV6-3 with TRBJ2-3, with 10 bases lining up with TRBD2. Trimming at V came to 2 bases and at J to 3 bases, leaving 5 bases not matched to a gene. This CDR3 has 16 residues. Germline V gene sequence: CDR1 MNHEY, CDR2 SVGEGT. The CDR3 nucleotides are TGTGCCAGCAGTTACCCGGGACTAGCGAAAACAGATACGCAGTATTTT. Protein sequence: CASSYPGLAKTDTQYF.

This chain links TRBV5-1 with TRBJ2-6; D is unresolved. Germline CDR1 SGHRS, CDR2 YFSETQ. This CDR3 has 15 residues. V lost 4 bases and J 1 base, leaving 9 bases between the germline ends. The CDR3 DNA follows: TGCGCCAGCAGCCCCCGCGTATCTGGGGCCAACGTCCTGACTTTC. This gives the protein CASSPRVSGANVLTF.

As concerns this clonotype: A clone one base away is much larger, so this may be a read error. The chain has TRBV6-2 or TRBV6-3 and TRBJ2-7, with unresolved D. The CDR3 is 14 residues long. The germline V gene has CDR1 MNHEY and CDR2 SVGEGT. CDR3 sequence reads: CASSASEISYEKYF. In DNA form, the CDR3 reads TGTGCCAGCAGTGCCTCAGAGATCTCCTACGAGAAGTACTTC.

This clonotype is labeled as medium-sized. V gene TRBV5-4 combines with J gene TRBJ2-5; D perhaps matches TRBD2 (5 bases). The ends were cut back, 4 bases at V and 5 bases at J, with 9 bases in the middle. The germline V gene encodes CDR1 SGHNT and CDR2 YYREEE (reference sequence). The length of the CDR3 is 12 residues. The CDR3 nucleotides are TGTGCCAGCAGCCCCGGGGTGGAGACCCAGTACTTC. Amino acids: CASSPGVETQYF.

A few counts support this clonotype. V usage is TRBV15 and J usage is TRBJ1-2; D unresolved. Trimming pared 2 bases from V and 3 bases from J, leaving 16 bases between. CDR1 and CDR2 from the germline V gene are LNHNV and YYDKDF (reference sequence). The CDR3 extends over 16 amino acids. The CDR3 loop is CATSRSSKTDDYGYTF. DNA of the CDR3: TGTGCCACCAGCAGATCGTCGAAAACAGACGACTATGGCTACACCTTC.

In nucleotides, the CDR3 is TGCGCCAGCAGCTCCCTCCCATGGGAGCGGAATACGCAGTATTTT. Amino acid sequence: CASSSLPWERNTQYF. This chain uses TRBV5-1 with TRBJ2-3; D is perhaps TRBD2 (5 bases). This CDR3 has 15 residues. Trimming took 3 bases from V and 7 from J, leaving 18 bases between them. Germline V gene sequence: CDR1 SGHRS, CDR2 YFSETQ.

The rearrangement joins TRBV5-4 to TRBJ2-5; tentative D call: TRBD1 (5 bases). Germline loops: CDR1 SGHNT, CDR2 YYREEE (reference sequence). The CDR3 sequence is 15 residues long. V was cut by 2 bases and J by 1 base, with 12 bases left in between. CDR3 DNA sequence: TGTGCCAGCAGCTTAAAACAGGTCTTCCAAGAGACCCAGTACTTC. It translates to CASSLKQVFQETQYF. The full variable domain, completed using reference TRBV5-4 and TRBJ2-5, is ETGVTQSPTHLIKTRGQQVTLRCSSQSGHNTVSWYQQALGQGPQFIFQYYREEENGRGNFPPRFSGLQFPNYSSELNVNALELDDSALYLCASSLKQVFQETQYFGPGTRLLVL.

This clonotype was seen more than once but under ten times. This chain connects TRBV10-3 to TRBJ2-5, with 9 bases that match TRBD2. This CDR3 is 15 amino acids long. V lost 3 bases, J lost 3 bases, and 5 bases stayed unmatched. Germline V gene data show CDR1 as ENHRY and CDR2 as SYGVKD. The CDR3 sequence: CAISEAGGQEETQYF. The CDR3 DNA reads TGTGCCATCAGTGAAGCGGGGGGTCAGGAAGAGACCCAGTACTTC.

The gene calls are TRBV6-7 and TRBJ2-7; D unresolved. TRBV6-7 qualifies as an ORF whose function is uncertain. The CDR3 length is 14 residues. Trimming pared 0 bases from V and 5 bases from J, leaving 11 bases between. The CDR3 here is CASSYSGFGDEQYF. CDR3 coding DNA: TGTGCCAGCAGTTACTCGGGGTTCGGCGACGAGCAGTACTTC.

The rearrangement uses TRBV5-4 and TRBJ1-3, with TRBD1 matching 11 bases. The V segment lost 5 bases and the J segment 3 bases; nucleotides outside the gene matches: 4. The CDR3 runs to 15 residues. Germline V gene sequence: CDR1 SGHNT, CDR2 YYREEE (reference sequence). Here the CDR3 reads CASRPGQGVGNTIYF. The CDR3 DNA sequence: TGTGCCAGCAGGCCGGGACAGGGGGTTGGAAACACCATATATTTT.